This TCR beta chain was obtained from a study of blood T cell repertoires in COVID-19. Whole-study context: Specimens from acute and convalescent COVID-19 originated in the United States, Italy and Spain.

This table comes from immunoSEQ multiplex PCR, and its TCRdb copy is limited to in-frame clones, with some not included. Counted here are under 200,000 clones, around 80% occurring once; the ten biggest clones make up 7% to 9%. The CDR3 has 13 amino acids. Germline lookup yields CDR1 MNHEY and CDR2 SVGAGI. Trimming shortened V by 2 bases and J by 6 bases, and 10 bases separated the two germline ends. This clonotype was obtained from a man aged 55 to 70 with acute or convalescent COVID-19. The V and J genes are TRBV6-5 and TRBJ1-2; no clear D. Sequencing input: peripheral blood. This chain's CDR3 is CASSYGEANGYTF. CDR3 nucleotide sequence: TGTGCCAGCAGTTACGGGGAGGCGAATGGCTACACCTTC.